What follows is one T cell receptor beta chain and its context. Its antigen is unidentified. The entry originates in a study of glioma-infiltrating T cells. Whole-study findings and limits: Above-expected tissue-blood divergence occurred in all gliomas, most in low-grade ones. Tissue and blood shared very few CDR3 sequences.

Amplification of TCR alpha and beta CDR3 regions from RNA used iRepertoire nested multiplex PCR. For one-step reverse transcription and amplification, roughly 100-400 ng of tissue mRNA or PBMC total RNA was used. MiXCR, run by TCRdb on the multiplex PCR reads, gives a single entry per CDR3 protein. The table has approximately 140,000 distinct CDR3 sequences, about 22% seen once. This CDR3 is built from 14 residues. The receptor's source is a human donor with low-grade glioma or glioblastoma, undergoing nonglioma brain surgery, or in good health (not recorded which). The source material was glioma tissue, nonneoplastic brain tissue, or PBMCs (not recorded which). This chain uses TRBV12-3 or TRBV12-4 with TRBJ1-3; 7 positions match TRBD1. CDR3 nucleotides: TGTGGCACGGGACAGCTACACTCTGGAAACACCATATATTTT. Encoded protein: CGTGQLHSGNTIYF.